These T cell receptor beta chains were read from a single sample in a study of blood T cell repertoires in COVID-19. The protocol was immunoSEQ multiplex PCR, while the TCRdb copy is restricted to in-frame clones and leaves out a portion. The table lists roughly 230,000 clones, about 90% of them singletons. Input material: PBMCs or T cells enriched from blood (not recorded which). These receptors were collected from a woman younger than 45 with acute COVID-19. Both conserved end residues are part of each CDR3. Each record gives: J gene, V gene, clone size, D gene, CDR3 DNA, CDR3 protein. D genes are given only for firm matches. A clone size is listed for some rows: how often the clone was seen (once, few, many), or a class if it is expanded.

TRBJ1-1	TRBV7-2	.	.	TGTGCCAGCAGCTTAGTTCGCTTTGGGTCAGGTGAAGCTTTCTTT	CASSLVRFGSGEAFF
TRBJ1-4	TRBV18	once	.	TGTGCCAGCTCACCACCGGGGGGATGGGGTGAAAAACTGTTTTTT	CASSPPGGWGEKLFF
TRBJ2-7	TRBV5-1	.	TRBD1	TGCGCCAGCAGCCCTACGTCGGACAGGAACTTCTACGAGCAGTACTTC	CASSPTSDRNFYEQYF
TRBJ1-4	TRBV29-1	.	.	TGCAGCGTTGAGGGGGGGGTGGTGAATGAAAAACTGTTTTTT	CSVEGGVVNEKLFF
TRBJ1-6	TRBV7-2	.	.	TGTGCCAGCAGCTTACATCTTGTCGGGGAGAGGTCACCCCTCCACTTT	CASSLHLVGERSPLHF
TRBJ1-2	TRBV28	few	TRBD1	TGTGCCAGCAGTTTAGCAGGGGGCCGAAGCTATGGCTACACCTTC	CASSLAGGRSYGYTF
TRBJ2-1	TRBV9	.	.	TGTGCCAGCAGCCCCGGCAATGAGCAGTTCTTC	CASSPGNEQFF
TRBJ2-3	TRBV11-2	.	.	TGTGCCAGCAGCTTAATCAACACAGATACGCAGTATTTT	CASSLINTDTQYF
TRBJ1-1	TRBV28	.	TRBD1	TGTGCCAGCAGCCTTTTCGCCATAACCGGACAGGGCGAAGCTTTCTTT	CASSLFAITGQGEAFF
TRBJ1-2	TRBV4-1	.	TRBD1	TGCGCCAGCAGCCACTCCTCGGGACAGCCCGTCTATGGCTACACCTTC	CASSHSSGQPVYGYTF
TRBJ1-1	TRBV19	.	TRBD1	TGTGCCAGTAGCGCAGGGGGCTTTACTGAAGCTTTCTTT	CASSAGGFTEAFF
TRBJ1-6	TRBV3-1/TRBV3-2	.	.	TGTGCCAGCAGCCCGGACAGTAGCTCCTATAATTCACCCCTCCACTTT	CASSPDSSSYNSPLHF
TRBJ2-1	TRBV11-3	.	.	TGTGCCAGCAGCTTAGGTCGGACAGATAGCCGATACAATGAGCAGTTCTTC	CASSLGRTDSRYNEQFF
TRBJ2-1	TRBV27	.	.	TGTGCCAGCAGTTTATCGGGGGGGGCTAATAATGAGCAGTTCTTC	CASSLSGGANNEQFF
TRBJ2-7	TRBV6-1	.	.	TGTGCCAGCAGTGAAATGAGGACACCCGACCAGCAGTACTTC	CASSEMRTPDQQYF
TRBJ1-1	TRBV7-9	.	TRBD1	TGTGCCAGCAGCCCTTCCCCGGGACAGGCGAACACTGAAGCTTTCTTT	CASSPSPGQANTEAFF
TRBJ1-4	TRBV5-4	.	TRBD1	TGTGCCAGCAGCTACGCCGGGACAGGGGTTGAAAAACTGTTTTTT	CASSYAGTGVEKLFF
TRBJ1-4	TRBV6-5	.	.	TGTGCCAGCAGTCAAACCGCAGGGGTTAATGAAAAACTGTTTTTT	CASSQTAGVNEKLFF
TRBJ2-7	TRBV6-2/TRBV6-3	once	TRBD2	TGTGCCAGCAGTGAGCGGGGAAGCTCCTACGAGCAGTACTTC	CASSERGSSYEQYF
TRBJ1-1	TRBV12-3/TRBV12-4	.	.	TGTGCCAGCAGTTTAGGGGGGCGAGGTGAAGCTTTCTTT	CASSLGGRGEAFF
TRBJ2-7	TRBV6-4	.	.	TGTGCCAGCAGTGAGGGCCCTGGAGGTTACGAGCAGTACTTC	CASSEGPGGYEQYF
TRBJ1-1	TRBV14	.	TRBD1	TGTGCCAGCAGCCAAGAGAATCCCCCGGGGGACAGGGCTGGCACTGAAGCTTTCTTT	CASSQENPPGDRAGTEAFF
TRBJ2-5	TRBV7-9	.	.	TGTGCCAGCAGCTTATGGGACAACCAAGAGACCCAGTACTTC	CASSLWDNQETQYF
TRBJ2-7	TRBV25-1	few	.	TGTGCCAGCAGTGAATCCGGGGATAGGTCCTACGAGCAGTACTTC	CASSESGDRSYEQYF
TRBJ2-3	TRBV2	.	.	TGTGCCAGCAGTGAATGGGGGGGGCGGTCAGATACGCAGTATTTT	CASSEWGGRSDTQYF
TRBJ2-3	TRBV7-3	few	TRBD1	TGTGCCAGCAGCGCTGGGACAGCTTCCACAGATACGCAGTATTTT	CASSAGTASTDTQYF
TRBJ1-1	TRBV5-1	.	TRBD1	TGCGCCAGCCAAGAAGGGACAGGGTCGCCTGAAGCTTTCTTT	CASQEGTGSPEAFF
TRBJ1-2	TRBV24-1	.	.	TGTGCCACCAGTGATTCCCCCTGGGGGGGCTACTATGGCTACACCTTC	CATSDSPWGGYYGYTF
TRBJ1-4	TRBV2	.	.	TGTGCCAGCAGTGACAGGGTCTTGGATGAAAAACTGTTTTTT	CASSDRVLDEKLFF
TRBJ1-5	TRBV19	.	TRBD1	TGTGCCAGTAGTCCGTTTGACAGGGCCAATCAGCCCCAGCATTTT	CASSPFDRANQPQHF
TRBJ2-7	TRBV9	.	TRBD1	TGTGCCAGCAGCGCCGGGACAGGGCTTTACTACGAGCAGTACTTC	CASSAGTGLYYEQYF
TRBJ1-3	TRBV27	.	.	TGTGCCAGCAGTTTATCAGGGGTGGGAAACACCATATATTTT	CASSLSGVGNTIYF
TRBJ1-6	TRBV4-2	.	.	TGTGCCAGCAGCCAAGAGACAGTCAGGGATTCACCCCTCCACTTT	CASSQETVRDSPLHF
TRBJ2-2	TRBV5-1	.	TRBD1	TGCGCCAGCAGCAACGGACCCAGGGGGCGCTTCTCCCGCACCGGGGAGCTGTTTTTT	CASSNGPRGRFSRTGELFF
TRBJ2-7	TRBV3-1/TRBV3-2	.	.	TGTGCCAGCAGCCACCGGGGGGCCGATGAGCAGTACTTC	CASSHRGADEQYF
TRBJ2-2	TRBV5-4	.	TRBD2	TGTGCCAGCAGCTTAGCGGGGGTGAAGTCCGGGGAGCTGTTTTTT	CASSLAGVKSGELFF
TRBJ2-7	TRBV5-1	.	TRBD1	TGCGCCAGCAGCCCTTCGACAGGGGGCACTTACGAGCAGTACTTC	CASSPSTGGTYEQYF
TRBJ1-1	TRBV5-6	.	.	TGTGCCAGCAGCTCACAGAGGAACACTGAAGCTTTCTTT	CASSSQRNTEAFF
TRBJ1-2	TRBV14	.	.	TGTGCCAGCAGCCTCCTGACCCTCGGAGGCGTATACAGCTCGTCTTATGGCTACACCTTC	CASSLLTLGGVYSSSYGYTF
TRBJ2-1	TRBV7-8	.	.	TGTGCCAGCAGCTTAGACCGGGGGAGTGAGCAGTTCTTC	CASSLDRGSEQFF
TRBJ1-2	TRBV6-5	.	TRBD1	TGTGCCAGCAGTTACTCGCCCCTGGACAGGGGGAATGGCTACACCTTC	CASSYSPLDRGNGYTF
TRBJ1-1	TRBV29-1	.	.	TGCAGCGTTGAAGATCTCGACACTGAAGCTTTCTTT	CSVEDLDTEAFF
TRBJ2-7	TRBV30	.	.	TGTGCCTGGACACACGTTACGCCATCCTACGAGCAGTACTTC	CAWTHVTPSYEQYF
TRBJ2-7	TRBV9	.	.	TGTGCCAGCAGCGTAGGGGCGGGGAGCTCCTACGAGCAGTACTTC	CASSVGAGSSYEQYF
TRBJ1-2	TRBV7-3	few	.	TGTGCCAGCTCCCGGGACATGAGATCAGGCTACACCTTC	CASSRDMRSGYTF
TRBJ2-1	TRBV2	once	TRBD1	TGTGCCAGCACTGACGTTGGCAGGGGGAAGTTCTTC	CASTDVGRGKFF
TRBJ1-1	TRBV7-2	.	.	TGTGCCAGCAGCTTTGGGCAGGAGGGTGAAGCTTTCTTT	CASSFGQEGEAFF
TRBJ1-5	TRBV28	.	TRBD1	TGTGCCAGCAGTCTAGACAGGGGGCATGGCAATCAGCCCCAGCATTTT	CASSLDRGHGNQPQHF
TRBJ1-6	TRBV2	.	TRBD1	TGTGCCAGCAGCCAAAGACAGGGTCGAAATTCACCCCTCCACTTT	CASSQRQGRNSPLHF
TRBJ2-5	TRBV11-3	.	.	TGTGCCAGCAGCTTAGGCGGAGGGCACCAAGAGACCCAGTACTTC	CASSLGGGHQETQYF